The next 10 T cell receptor beta chains were all read from a single sample in a study of T cell repertoires in cytomegalovirus infection. TCRdb reprocessed the reads with MiXCR, giving one entry per CDR3 protein. The data show 630,000 or so distinct CDR3 sequences, approximately 25% seen once. The material sequenced was CD8+ T cells from PBMCs. The receptor source for this set is a human donor in good health (CMV status not recorded). Some clones in this sample may be carry-over from other donors' samples.

The rearrangement joins TRBV7-8 to TRBJ2-3, with 7 bases identical to TRBD2. Germline CDR1 reads SGHVS; CDR2 reads FQNEAQ. This CDR3 has 13 amino acids. The junction had 7 bases not matched to a gene; V was cut back by 7 bases and J by 6 bases. The CDR3 is CASKPWGGDTQYF. The DNA for the CDR3 is TGTGCCAGCAAACCCTGGGGAGGGGATACGCAGTATTTT.

This sequence joins TRBV5-1 and TRBJ1-1; a possible D gene is TRBD1 (6 bases). This CDR3 is built from 19 residues. CDR1 is SGHRS and CDR2 is YFSETQ in the germline V gene. V lost 6 bases, J lost 3 bases, and 30 bases lay in between. This chain's CDR3 is CASTYGSEDREISYTEAFF. CDR3 nucleotides: TGCGCCAGCACCTATGGGTCCGAGGACAGAGAGATATCGTACACTGAAGCTTTCTTT.

This clonotype has ten or more counts. The gene calls are TRBV7-2 and TRBJ2-1, with 10 bases identical to TRBD2. The CDR3 totals 15 residues. V dropped 3 bases and J dropped 3; count of bases not matched to a gene: 2. Germline V gives CDR1 SGHTA, CDR2 FQGNSA. The CDR3: CASSFSGGNYNEQFF. CDR3 DNA sequence: TGTGCCAGCAGCTTTAGCGGGGGGAACTACAATGAGCAGTTCTTC.

The chain uses TRBV7-9 and TRBJ1-2; no firm D call. Germline V gene lookup returns CDR1 SEHNR and CDR2 FQNEAQ (reference sequence). V was clipped by 11 bases and J by 4 bases, with 8 bases between them. CDR3 length equals 10 residues. The CDR3 here is CAPEAYGYTF. The CDR3 bases are TGTGCCCCGGAAGCCTATGGCTACACCTTC.

The chain links TRBV12-5 to TRBJ2-7, with 8 nucleotides matching TRBD1. V lost 4 bases and J lost 7; bases outside the gene matches: 12. The CDR3 runs 15 residues. Germline values: CDR1 LGHNT, CDR2 FRNRAP. The CDR3 protein is CASGSGPGGVWEQYF. In nucleotides, the CDR3 is TGTGCTAGTGGTTCGGGACCAGGGGGCGTATGGGAGCAGTACTTC.

This clonotype showed up just a few times. At one end, the junction sequence differs from germline, possibly due to a read error. The chain couples TRBV10-3 to TRBJ1-2, with D unclear. Germline lookup yields CDR1 ENHRY and CDR2 SYGVKD. The CDR3 runs to 12 residues. The DNA for the CDR3 is TGTGCCACCAGTGAGCACAGCGACGGCTACACCTTC. It specifies CATSEHSDGYTF.

This clonotype was counted only a few times. The chain has TRBV29-1 and TRBJ2-1; the D call may be TRBD1 or TRBD2 (5 bases each). The CDR3 is made up of 13 amino acids. CDR1 SQVTM and CDR2 ANQGSEA come from the germline V gene. The germline V and J ends were trimmed by 7 bases and 3 bases, with 13 bases remaining between them. The CDR3 coding sequence is TGCAGCGCCCGGGACGGAGACTACAATGAGCAGTTCTTC. Its translation: CSARDGDYNEQFF.

This clonotype was observed at least ten times. This chain connects TRBV4-3 to TRBJ1-5; D possibly corresponds to TRBD1 (6 bases). Germline V gene lookup returns CDR1 LGHNA and CDR2 YSLEER. This CDR3 comprises 14 residues. V was pared by 2 bases and J by 3 bases, with 8 bases between. The CDR3 DNA is TGCGCCAGCAGCCAAACAGGGACCAATCAGCCCCAGCATTTT. This encodes CASSQTGTNQPQHF.

This clonotype was seen ten or more times. This chain joins TRBV2 and TRBJ1-1; D may be TRBD1 (5 bases). The CDR3 runs to 12 residues. V lost 7 bases and J lost 7, with 13 bases in between. Germline V gene data show CDR1 as SNHLY and CDR2 as FYNNEI. The CDR3 DNA is TGTGCCAGCATGGGGCGGAGGGGTGAAGCTTTCTTT. Its protein is CASMGRRGEAFF.

This chain links TRBV11-3 with TRBJ2-3; the match to TRBD2 covers 9 bases. Per the germline V gene, CDR1 is SGHNT and CDR2 is YENEEA. J gave up 5 bases and V 5 bases, and 11 bases lay outside the gene matches. This CDR3 comprises 16 residues. The CDR3 protein is CASSQQGGGAKDTQYF. DNA for the CDR3: TGTGCCAGCAGCCAGCAGGGCGGGGGGGCCAAAGATACGCAGTATTTT.